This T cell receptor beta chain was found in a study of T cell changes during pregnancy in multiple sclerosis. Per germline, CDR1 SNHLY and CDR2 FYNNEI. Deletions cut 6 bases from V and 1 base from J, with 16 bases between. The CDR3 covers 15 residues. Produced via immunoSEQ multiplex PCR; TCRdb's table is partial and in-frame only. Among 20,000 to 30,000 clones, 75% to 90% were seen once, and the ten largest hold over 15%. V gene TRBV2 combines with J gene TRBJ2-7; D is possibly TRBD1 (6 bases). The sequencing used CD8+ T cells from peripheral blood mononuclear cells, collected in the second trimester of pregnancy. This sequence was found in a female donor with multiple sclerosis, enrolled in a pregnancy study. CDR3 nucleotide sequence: TGTGCCAGCAGCACCGGACAGATAAGATCCTACGAGCAGTACTTC. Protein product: CASSTGQIRSYEQYF.